This T cell receptor (beta chain) was obtained from a study of T cell repertoires in cytomegalovirus infection. Study context: Public signatures in TCR beta pointed to CMV infection and matching HLA type. Study-level findings and limits: Cumulative public TCR beta family frequency identified carriers of CMV plus the relevant HLA. CMV-specific HLA-C-restricted TCR beta clonotypes dominated the ex vivo response.

The V gene's germline CDR1 is SGHAT and CDR2 FQNNGV. The CDR3 runs 14 residues. Losses at the gene ends were 5 bases for V and 5 bases for J; bases not matched to a gene: 9. TCRdb re-called the reads with MiXCR, one entry per CDR3 protein. The sample holds roughly 200,000 distinct CDR3 sequences, around two fifths seen once. This clonotype was counted between two and nine times. Its antigen is undetermined. The clonotype was recovered from a human donor in good health (CMV status not recorded). Some clones in this sample may be carry-over from other donors' samples. The rearrangement links TRBV11-2 to TRBJ2-7; 7 bases fit TRBD1. The sequenced sample was CD8+ T cells from cultured PBMCs, obtained from culture after CMV antigen stimulation. CDR3 in amino acids: CASSLSNRGDEQYF. The CDR3 DNA reads as TGTGCCAGCAGCCTCTCAAACAGGGGCGACGAGCAGTACTTC.